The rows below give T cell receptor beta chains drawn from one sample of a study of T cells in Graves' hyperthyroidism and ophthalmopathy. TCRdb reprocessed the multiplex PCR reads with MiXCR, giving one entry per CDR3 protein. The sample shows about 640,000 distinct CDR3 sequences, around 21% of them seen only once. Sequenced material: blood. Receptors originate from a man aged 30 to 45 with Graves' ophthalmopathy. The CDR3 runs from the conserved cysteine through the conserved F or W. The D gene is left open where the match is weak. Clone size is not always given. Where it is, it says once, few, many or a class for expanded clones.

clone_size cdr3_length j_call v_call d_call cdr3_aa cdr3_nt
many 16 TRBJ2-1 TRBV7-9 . CASTSFRGGLYNEQFF TGTGCCAGCACTTCCTTCAGGGGAGGCCTTTACAATGAGCAGTTCTTC
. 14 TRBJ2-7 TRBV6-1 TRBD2 CASSENSGRYEQYF TGCGCCAGCAGTGAGAATAGCGGGAGATACGAGCAGTACTTC
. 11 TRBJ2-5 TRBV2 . CSTGLRETQYF TGTTCCACCGGCCTCCGGGAGACCCAGTACTTC
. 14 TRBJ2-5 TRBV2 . CASSVSGGGETQYF TGTGCCAGCAGTGTATCGGGGGGCGGAGAGACCCAGTACTTC
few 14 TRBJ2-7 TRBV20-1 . CSARENSDYYEQYF TGCAGTGCTAGAGAGAACAGCGACTACTACGAGCAGTACTTC
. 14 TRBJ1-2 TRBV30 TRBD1 CAWARTGVGYGYTF TGTGCCTGGGCCCGGACAGGGGTAGGATATGGCTACACCTTC
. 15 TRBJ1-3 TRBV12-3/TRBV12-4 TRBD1 CASSLSGTGSNTIYF TGTGCCAGCAGTTTATCTGGGACAGGGTCAAACACCATATATTTT
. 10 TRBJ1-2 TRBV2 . CASEADGYTF TGTGCCAGCGAAGCCGATGGCTACACCTTC
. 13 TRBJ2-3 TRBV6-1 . CASSTGWLDTQYF TGTGCCAGCAGTACAGGGTGGTTGGATACGCAGTATTTT
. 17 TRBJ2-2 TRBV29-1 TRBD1 CSVVGRGLSWNTGELFF TGCAGCGTTGTGGGCAGGGGGCTCTCTTGGAACACCGGGGAGCTGTTTTTT
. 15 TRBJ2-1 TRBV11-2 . CASSGLGLPNNEQFF TGTGCCAGCAGTGGCTTGGGACTCCCAAACAATGAGCAGTTCTTC
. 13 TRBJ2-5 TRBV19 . CAGSPGHQETQYF TGTGCCGGTAGTCCGGGACATCAAGAGACCCAGTACTTC
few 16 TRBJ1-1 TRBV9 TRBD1 CASSVNLQGGNTEAFF TGTGCCAGCAGCGTAAACCTCCAGGGGGGGAATACTGAAGCTTTCTTT
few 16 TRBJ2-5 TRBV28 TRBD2 CASSPRNGREGETQYF TGTGCCAGCAGTCCTAGAAACGGGAGGGAGGGGGAGACCCAGTACTTC
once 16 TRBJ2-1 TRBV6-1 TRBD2 CASRTQRAGGPNEQFF TGTGCCAGCAGAACCCAACGAGCGGGAGGTCCCAATGAGCAGTTCTTC
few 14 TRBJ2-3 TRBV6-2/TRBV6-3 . CASRPDLEADTQYF TGTGCCAGCAGGCCGGACTTAGAGGCAGATACGCAGTATTTT
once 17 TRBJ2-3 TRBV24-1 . CATSDYPNRASTDTQYF TGTGCCACCAGTGATTACCCCAACAGGGCTAGCACAGATACGCAGTATTTT
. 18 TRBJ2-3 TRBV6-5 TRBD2 CASSLPDLRPSGEDTQYF TGTGCCAGCAGTTTACCCGACCTGAGGCCTAGCGGGGAGGATACGCAGTATTTT
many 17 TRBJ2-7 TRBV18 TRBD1 CASSPRTGEGLLSEQYF TGTGCCAGCTCACCTAGGACAGGGGAAGGACTTCTAAGCGAGCAGTACTTC
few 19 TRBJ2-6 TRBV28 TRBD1 CASKPLTGTGFSGANVLTF TGTGCCAGCAAGCCCTTAACCGGGACAGGTTTCTCTGGGGCCAACGTCCTGACTTTC
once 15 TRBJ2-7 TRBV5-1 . CASSWSGAQSYEQYF TGCGCCAGCAGCTGGTCCGGGGCGCAAAGCTACGAGCAGTACTTC
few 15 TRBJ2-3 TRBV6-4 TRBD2 CASSDSRGRAGTQYF TGTGCCAGCAGTGACTCGAGAGGGAGGGCCGGTACGCAGTATTTT
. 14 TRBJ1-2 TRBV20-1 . CSARDGDTFRGYTF TGCAGTGCTAGAGACGGGGACACTTTCCGGGGCTACACCTTC
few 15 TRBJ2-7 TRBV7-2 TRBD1 CASSFRDRGIYEQYF TGTGCCAGCAGCTTTAGGGACAGGGGGATCTACGAGCAGTACTTC
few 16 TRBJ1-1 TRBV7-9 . CASSLVVRHMNTEAFF TGTGCCAGCAGCTTAGTTGTCCGGCATATGAACACTGAAGCTTTCTTT
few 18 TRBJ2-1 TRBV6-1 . CASSFTAQREQPYNEQFF TGTGCCAGCAGTTTCACCGCCCAGAGGGAGCAACCCTACAATGAGCAGTTCTTC
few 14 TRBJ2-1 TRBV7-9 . CTSSPRGPYNEQFF TGTACCAGCAGCCCCAGGGGTCCCTACAATGAGCAGTTCTTC
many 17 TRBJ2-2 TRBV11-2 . CASSLGPTAANTGELFF TGTGCCAGCAGCTTAGGGCCGACAGCCGCGAACACCGGGGAGCTGTTTTTT
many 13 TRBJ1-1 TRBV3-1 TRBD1 CASRGQGSTEAFF TGTGCCAGCAGGGGACAGGGTTCGACTGAAGCTTTCTTT
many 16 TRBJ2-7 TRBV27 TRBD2 CASSLKGLAPTYEQYF TGTGCCAGCAGCCTCAAGGGACTAGCGCCGACCTACGAGCAGTACTTC
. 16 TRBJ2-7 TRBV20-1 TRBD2 CSARDRGSGSCDEQYF TGCAGTGCTAGAGATCGAGGGAGCGGGAGCTGCGACGAGCAGTACTTC
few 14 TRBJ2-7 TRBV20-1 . CSATYRNPGYEQYF TGCAGTGCTACCTACAGAAACCCGGGGTACGAGCAGTACTTC
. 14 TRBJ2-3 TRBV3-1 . CASSQEPTGVNPYF TGTGCCAGCAGCCAAGAACCAACCGGTGTGAACCCGTATTTT
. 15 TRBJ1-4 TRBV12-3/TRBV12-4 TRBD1 CASTGQGARNEKLFF TGTGCCAGCACCGGACAGGGGGCGCGAAATGAAAAACTGTTTTTT
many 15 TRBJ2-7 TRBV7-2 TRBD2 CASSTAGTSPHEQYF TGTGCCAGCAGCACAGCCGGGACTAGCCCCCACGAGCAGTACTTC
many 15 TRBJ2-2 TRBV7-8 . CASSLASGRTGELFF TGTGCCAGCAGCTTAGCGTCAGGGCGTACCGGGGAGCTGTTTTTT
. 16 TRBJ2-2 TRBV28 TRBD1 CASSNGQGPNTGGLFF TGTGCCAGCAGTAATGGACAGGGGCCGAACACCGGGGGGCTGTTTTTT
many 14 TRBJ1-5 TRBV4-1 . CASSPQGNNQPQHF TGCGCCAGCAGCCCCCAGGGAAACAATCAGCCCCAGCATTTT
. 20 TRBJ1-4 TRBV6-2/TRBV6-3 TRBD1 CATHPDGTGRRRATNEKLFF TGTGCCACTCATCCGGACGGGACAGGGCGTCGAAGGGCAACTAATGAAAAACTGTTTTTT
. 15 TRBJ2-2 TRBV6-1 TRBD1 CASSELGQGTGELFF TGTGCCAGCAGTGAGCTAGGACAGGGAACCGGGGAGCTGTTTTTT
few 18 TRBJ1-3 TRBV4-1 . CASSQDFGGLASGNTIYF TGCGCCAGCAGCCAAGATTTTGGAGGATTAGCCTCTGGAAACACCATATATTTT